A single sample gave rise to the 7 T cell receptor beta chains below, sequenced in a study of T-cell reconstitution after alpha-beta-depleted transplantation in children. Using unique molecular identifiers, the investigators prepared the TCRbeta library. TCRdb called the PCR reads again in MiXCR, with one record for every CDR3 protein. The data contain 210,000 or so distinct CDR3 sequences, about a tenth of them singletons. The sample consisted of PBMCs, taken before TCRalphabeta/CD19-depleted stem cell transplant. These receptors all stem from a child younger than two with acute myeloid leukemia, due to receive a stem cell transplant.

This clonotype was found many times. This rearrangement joins TRBV28 to TRBJ2-7, with TRBD1 matching 8 bases. CDR3 length equals 17 residues. V lost 5 bases, J lost 0 bases, and 12 bases stayed unmatched. From germline, CDR1 is MDHEN and CDR2 SYDVKM. CDR3 amino acids: CASSPGTGTFSSYEQYF. CDR3 in DNA: TGTGCCAGCAGTCCGGGGACAGGTACCTTTAGCTCCTACGAGCAGTACTTC.

This clonotype appeared many times. At one of its ends the junction is not consistent with the germline gene, which may arise from a read error. CDR3 protein: CASSLLAGEADTQYF. The DNA of the CDR3 is TGTGCTAGCAGCTTGCTAGCGGGAGAAGCAGATACGCAGTATTTT. The chain has TRBV7-7 and TRBJ2-3, with 10 bases identical to TRBD2. CDR1 and CDR2 (germline): SSHAT, FNYEAQ (reference sequence). The CDR3 extends over 15 amino acids.

This chain joins TRBV11-3 and TRBJ2-1; D remains ambiguous. The CDR3 contains 14 residues. Trimming shortened V by 2 bases and J by 8 bases, and 13 bases separated the two germline ends. Per the germline V gene, CDR1 is SGHNT and CDR2 is YENEEA. The CDR3 loop is CASSLLYPVHEQFF. As DNA, the CDR3 is TGTGCCAGCAGCTTACTTTACCCTGTGCATGAGCAGTTCTTC.

This clonotype has just a few counts. The chain carries TRBV4-1 and TRBJ2-7; D may be TRBD1 (6 bases). Looked up from germline, CDR1 is MGHRA and CDR2 is YSYEKL. The CDR3 spans 15 residues. The ends were cut back, 1 base at V and 2 bases at J, with 12 bases in the middle. The chain's CDR3 is CASSQVTGQPYEQYF. CDR3 bases: TGCGCCAGCAGCCAAGTGACAGGCCAGCCCTACGAGCAGTACTTC.

This clonotype came up many times. This chain links TRBV7-3 with TRBJ2-3; 10 nucleotides align to TRBD1. V was clipped by 4 bases and J by 5 bases; unmatched bases: 9. In germline, CDR1 is SGHTA, CDR2 FQGTGA. The CDR3 has 16 amino acids. CDR3 sequence (DNA): TGTGCCAGCAGCTCCACCGGGACAGGGGATATAGATACGCAGTATTTT. Its translation is CASSSTGTGDIDTQYF.

The rearrangement links TRBV12-3 or TRBV12-4 to TRBJ1-5; D is ambiguous. Trimming cost V 6 bases and J 9 bases, with 15 bases left between them. This CDR3 comprises 13 residues. The CDR3 sequence is CASSPNLLAPQHF. DNA of the CDR3: TGTGCCAGCAGCCCAAACTTATTGGCGCCCCAGCATTTT.

About this clonotype: A much larger clone is a single base away; this may be a read error. The rearrangement links TRBV7-1 to TRBJ2-4; D remains ambiguous. TRBV7-1 is labeled an ORF, and its function is uncertain. The CDR3 contains 16 residues. V was cut by 1 base and J by 3 bases, with 13 bases left in between. This CDR3 reads CASSSELGYGKNIQYF. CDR3 sequence (DNA): TGTGCCAGCAGCTCAGAACTGGGGTACGGCAAAAACATTCAGTACTTC.